These T cell receptor beta chains were read from a single sample in a study of blood T cell repertoires in COVID-19. Profiling relied on immunoSEQ multiplex PCR, and the TCRdb table lists in-frame clones only, not all of them. The top ten clones hold around 5.5% of a sample with some 220,000 clones, 65% to 90% of them seen once. Material: peripheral blood. Source of these receptors: a man between 50 and 59 years old with COVID-19, enrolled during active disease. Each CDR3 is given with its conserved first and last residue. The D gene is left open where the match is weak. Some rows have no size entry. The others give once, few or many, or a class for an expanded clone.

>TRBV7-2|TRBJ1-2|-|-
TGTGCCAGCAGCTTAATGACAGGTTCCACCTGGGGGTTTGGCTACACCTTC
CASSLMTGSTWGFGYTF
>TRBV18|TRBJ2-7|-|-
TGTGCCAGCTCACCCGGGAGCTACGAGCAGTACTTC
CASSPGSYEQYF
>TRBV27|TRBJ2-7|-|TRBD1
TGTGCCAGCAGTTTGAACCCCCAGGGGGTCTACGAGCAGTACTTC
CASSLNPQGVYEQYF
>TRBV7-9|TRBJ2-1|-|-
TGTGCCAGCAGCCGATCGGCCCCGGGGAATGAGCAGTTCTTC
CASSRSAPGNEQFF
>TRBV5-1|TRBJ2-5|-|TRBD2
TGCGCCAGCAGCTCCCTAGCGGGGGGGCAAGAGACCCAGTACTTC
CASSSLAGGQETQYF
>TRBV11-2|TRBJ2-7|-|-
TGTGCCAGCAGCTTAGACAGGGAGGACGAGCAGTACTTC
CASSLDREDEQYF
>TRBV7-9|TRBJ2-2|-|-
TGTGCCAGCAGGTTGATGACAGGCACCGGGGAGCTGTTTTTT
CASRLMTGTGELFF
>TRBV6-5|TRBJ1-1|-|-
TGTGCCAGCAGTTACTCGAGAGTTCGGAACACTGAAGCTTTCTTT
CASSYSRVRNTEAFF
>TRBV30|TRBJ2-2|once|TRBD1
TGTGCCTGGAGTGAATCAGGGGGCACCGGGGAGCTGTTTTTT
CAWSESGGTGELFF
>TRBV30|TRBJ2-3|-|-
TGTGCCTGGAGTGTATCCGGAGATACGCAGTATTTT
CAWSVSGDTQYF
>TRBV4-1|TRBJ1-2|-|-
TGCGCCAGCAGCCATAGGGTACCGGGGGTCGAGGGCTACACCTTC
CASSHRVPGVEGYTF
>TRBV3-1/TRBV3-2|TRBJ2-7|-|-
TGTGCCAGCAGCCAAGGGAGGGGGCTATGGTACGAGCAGTACTTC
CASSQGRGLWYEQYF
>TRBV18|TRBJ2-2|-|-
TGTGCCAGCTCACCCGGGACTCCCACCGGGGAGCTGTTTTTT
CASSPGTPTGELFF
>TRBV2|TRBJ2-7|-|-
TGTGCCAGCAGTGCCACAGGGCAGTACTTC
CASSATGQYF
>TRBV5-1|TRBJ1-6|-|TRBD1
TGCGCCAGCAGCGGCGGACAGGGGATGGCACCCCTCCACTTT
CASSGGQGMAPLHF
>TRBV9|TRBJ2-5|-|TRBD2
TGTGCCAGCAGCGCCCCCCTAGCGGGGGGACAAGAGACCCAGTACTTC
CASSAPLAGGQETQYF
>TRBV9|TRBJ1-1|-|-
TGTGCCAGCAGCCCTCGGACCCCCGGGGCTGAAGCTTTCTTT
CASSPRTPGAEAFF
>TRBV19|TRBJ1-2|-|TRBD1
TGTGCCAGTAGTGGGTTCGGGACAGGGAAAACACAGGACTATGGCTACACCTTC
CASSGFGTGKTQDYGYTF
>TRBV2|TRBJ2-3|-|TRBD2
TGTGCCAGCAGAAACCCTAGCGGGGGGACCACAGATACGCAGTATTTT
CASRNPSGGTTDTQYF
>TRBV9|TRBJ2-3|-|-
TGTGCCAGCAGCGTAGGGGACACACCCACAGATACGCAGTATTTT
CASSVGDTPTDTQYF
>TRBV18|TRBJ2-5|-|TRBD2
TGTGCCAGCTCATCCTCAGCGGGGGTTAGGGAGACCCAGTACTTC
CASSSSAGVRETQYF
>TRBV27|TRBJ2-7|-|TRBD2
TGTGCCAGCAGTCCTACCGGACTAGCGGGGAACTACGAGCAGTACTTC
CASSPTGLAGNYEQYF
>TRBV6-5|TRBJ2-7|-|-
TGTGCCAGCAGTCCCTATCCGACAGGTTCGGGGCAGTACTTC
CASSPYPTGSGQYF
>TRBV7-2|TRBJ1-2|once|TRBD1
TGTGCCAGCAGCTTCAGACAGGGTGGTGGCTACACCTTC
CASSFRQGGGYTF